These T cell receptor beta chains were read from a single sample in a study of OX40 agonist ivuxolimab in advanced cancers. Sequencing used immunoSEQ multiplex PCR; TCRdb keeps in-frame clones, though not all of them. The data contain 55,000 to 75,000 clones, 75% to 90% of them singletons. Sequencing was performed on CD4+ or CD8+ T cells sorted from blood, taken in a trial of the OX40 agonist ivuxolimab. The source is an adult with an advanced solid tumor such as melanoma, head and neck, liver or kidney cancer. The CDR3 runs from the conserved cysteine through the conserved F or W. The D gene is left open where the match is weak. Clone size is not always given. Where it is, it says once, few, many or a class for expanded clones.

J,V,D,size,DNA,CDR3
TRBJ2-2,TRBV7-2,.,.,TGTGCCAGCAGCTTTCGAACCGGGGAGCTGTTTTTT,CASSFRTGELFF
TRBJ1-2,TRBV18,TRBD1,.,TGTGCCAGCTCACCAGGGACAGACTATGGCTACACCTTC,CASSPGTDYGYTF
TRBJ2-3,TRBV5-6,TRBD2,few,TGTGCCACCACCCCTGGTAGCGGGAGGAGTACAGATACGCAGTATTTT,CATTPGSGRSTDTQYF
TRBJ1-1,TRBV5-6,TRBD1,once,TGTGCCAGCAGCCGTGACAGGGGCACTGAAGCTTTCTTT,CASSRDRGTEAFF
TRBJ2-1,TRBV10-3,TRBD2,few,TGTGCCATCAGTGAATCATTCCTAGCGGGAGGATCCTACAATGAGCAGTTCTTC,CAISESFLAGGSYNEQFF
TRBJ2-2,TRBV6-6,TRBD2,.,TGTGCCAGCAGTTACGCTCAAGGCGGGAGAACCGGGGAGCTGTTTTTT,CASSYAQGGRTGELFF
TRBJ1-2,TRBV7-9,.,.,TGTGCCAGCAGCTCTAGGGAAGGCTACACCTTC,CASSSREGYTF
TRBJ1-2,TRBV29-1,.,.,TGCAGCGTTGCGGGCGGGAGTGGCGGCTACACCTTC,CSVAGGSGGYTF
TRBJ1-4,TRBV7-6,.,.,TGTGCCAGCAGCTCCGCTGACAGCACTAATGAAAAACTGTTTTTT,CASSSADSTNEKLFF
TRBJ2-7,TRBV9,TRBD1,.,TGTGCCAGCGGTCGACAGGGTGCAAGCAAGCAGTACTTC,CASGRQGASKQYF
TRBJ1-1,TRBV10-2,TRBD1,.,TGCGCCAGCAGCGGACAGGGAAACACTGAAGCTTTCTTT,CASSGQGNTEAFF
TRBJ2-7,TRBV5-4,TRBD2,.,TGTGCCGGCAGCCCCCGGACTAGTACATCCTACGAGCAGTACTTC,CAGSPRTSTSYEQYF
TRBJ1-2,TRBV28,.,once,TGTGCCGGCAGTTTAGGGGGGCAGGGACCCTCCTACACCTTC,CAGSLGGQGPSYTF
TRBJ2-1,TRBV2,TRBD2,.,TGTGCCAGCATGACGGGACTAGCGGCCAATGAGCAGTTCTTC,CASMTGLAANEQFF
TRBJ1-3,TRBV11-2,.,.,TGTGCCAGCAGCAAAGGACAGCTCTCTGGAAACACCATATATTTT,CASSKGQLSGNTIYF
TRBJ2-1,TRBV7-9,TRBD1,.,TGTGCCAGCAGACTCCCCAGGGACAGGGGGCTCAATGAGCAGTTCTTC,CASRLPRDRGLNEQFF
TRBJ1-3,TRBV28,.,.,TGTGCCAGCAGTCCTATGAGGGCTGGAAACACCATATATTTT,CASSPMRAGNTIYF
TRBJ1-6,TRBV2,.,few,TGTGCCAGCAGTGAAGCGCTTGGACAGACTTCACCCCTCCACTTT,CASSEALGQTSPLHF
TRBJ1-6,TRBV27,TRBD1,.,TGTGCCAGCAACCCAGACAGGGGTAATTCACCCCTCCACTTT,CASNPDRGNSPLHF
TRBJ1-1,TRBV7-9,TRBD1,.,TGTGCCAGCAGCGGACAGGAATACACTGAAGCTTTCTTT,CASSGQEYTEAFF
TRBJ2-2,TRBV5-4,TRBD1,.,TGTGCCAGCAGCTTCCATCAGGGGGCGGCCGGGGAGCTGTTTTTT,CASSFHQGAAGELFF
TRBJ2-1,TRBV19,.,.,TGTGCCAGTACCCGGGCAGGGGATTCGAATGAGCAGTTCTTC,CASTRAGDSNEQFF
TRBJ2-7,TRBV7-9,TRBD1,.,TGTGCCAGCAGCCCATGGACAGGGGGTTACGAGCAGTACTTC,CASSPWTGGYEQYF
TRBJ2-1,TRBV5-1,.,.,TGCGCCAGCAGCCCGGTCGCGGGACCCAAAAAGACCCACAATGAGCAGTTCTTC,CASSPVAGPKKTHNEQFF
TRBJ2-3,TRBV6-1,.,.,TGTGCCAGCAGTGAATTCGTCGTCAGTAGCGGCACAGATACGCAGTATTTT,CASSEFVVSSGTDTQYF
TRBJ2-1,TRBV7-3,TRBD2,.,TGTGCCAGCAGCTTAAGACCTAGCGGGGAATTTAGCTCCTACAATGAGCAGTTCTTC,CASSLRPSGEFSSYNEQFF
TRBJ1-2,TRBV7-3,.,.,TGTGCCAGCAGCTCCCCGGGGGATGGCTACACCTTC,CASSSPGDGYTF
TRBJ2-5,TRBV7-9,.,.,TGTGCCAGCAGTCTTCAGTTTCAAGAGACCCAGTACTTC,CASSLQFQETQYF
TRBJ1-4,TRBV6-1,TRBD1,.,TGTGCCAGCAGTCCTCGACAGGGGGGCAATGAAAAACTGTTTTTT,CASSPRQGGNEKLFF
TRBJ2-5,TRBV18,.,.,TGTGCCAGCTCACCAGTAGAGACCCAGTACTTC,CASSPVETQYF
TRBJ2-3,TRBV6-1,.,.,TGTGCCAGCAGTGAAGTCAGCGCCGGCGATACGCAGTATTTT,CASSEVSAGDTQYF
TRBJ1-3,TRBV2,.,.,TGTGCCAGCAGTCTAACACCTTCTGGAAACACCATATATTTT,CASSLTPSGNTIYF
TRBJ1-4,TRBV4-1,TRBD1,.,TGCGCCAGCCGGCAGGGGGCAGGGGAAAAACTGTTTTTT,CASRQGAGEKLFF
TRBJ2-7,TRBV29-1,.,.,TGCAGCGTTGCCAGGACCTCCTACGAGCAGTACTTC,CSVARTSYEQYF
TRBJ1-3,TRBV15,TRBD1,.,TGTGCCACCAGCAGAGCAGGACAGGCCGCCCTAAACACCATATATTTT,CATSRAGQAALNTIYF